Shown below are 7 T cell receptor beta chains from a single sample sequenced in a study of blood T cell repertoires in COVID-19. Libraries were prepared by immunoSEQ multiplex PCR; TCRdb keeps only in-frame clonotypes and omits some of them. The sample contains 100,000 to 120,000 clones, 84% of which appear only once. Sequencing was performed on peripheral blood. The receptor source for this set is a woman in her thirties or forties with acute or convalescent COVID-19.

The chain uses TRBV19 and TRBJ1-1; weak D call: TRBD1 (5 bases). V was cut by 7 bases and J by 5 bases, with 14 bases left in between. The CDR3 consists of 13 residues. Germline V gene data show CDR1 as LNHDA and CDR2 as SQIVND (reference sequence). The CDR3: CASISSGGTEAFF. CDR3 bases: TGTGCCAGTATCTCAAGCGGGGGGACTGAAGCTTTCTTT.

This clone showed up just a few times. The J gene is TRBJ1-2, the V gene TRBV5-6; 7 bases line up with TRBD1. The V and J ends lost 5 bases and 7 bases, in that order; junction bases with no gene match: 8. CDR3 size: 13 residues. The germline CDR1 and CDR2 sequences are SGHDT and YYEEEE. The DNA for the CDR3 is TGTGCCAGCAGGAGGGACAGACTGCGTGGCTACACCTTC. Protein product: CASRRDRLRGYTF.

V is TRBV9 and J is TRBJ2-1, with 12 bases aligning to TRBD1. CDR1 and CDR2 (germline): SGDLS, YYNGEE. V shed 3 bases, J shed 2 bases, and the junction held 3 bases outside the gene matches. The CDR3 has 16 residues. The CDR3 protein is CASSGGTGGTYNEQFF. For the CDR3, the DNA is TGTGCCAGCAGCGGAGGGACAGGGGGCACCTACAATGAGCAGTTCTTC.

This clone was counted only a few times. The chain couples TRBV12-3 or TRBV12-4 to TRBJ1-2; no firm D call. The V end was cut by 3 bases, the J end by 13 bases, with 18 bases between. The CDR3 covers 13 residues. CDR3 sequence: CASSFYPRGVGTF. CDR3 DNA: TGTGCCAGCAGTTTCTACCCCCGCGGGGTCGGCACCTTC.

This chain links TRBV27 with TRBJ1-6, with 7 bases that match TRBD1. Germline V gene sequence: CDR1 MNHEY, CDR2 SMNVEV (reference sequence). Trimming cost V 5 bases and J 9 bases; bases outside gene matches: 10. The CDR3 is 15 residues long. CDR3 coding DNA: TGTGCCAGCAGTGTGGGACAGATCTCAATTTCACCCCTCCACTTT. This sequence encodes CASSVGQISISPLHF.

The CDR3 reads CASSYYARGGNTIYF. CDR3 DNA: TGTGCCAGCAGTTACTACGCCAGGGGAGGAAACACCATATATTTT. The rearrangement uses TRBV6-5 and TRBJ1-3, with D perhaps TRBD1 (6 bases). Germline CDR1 is MNHEY and CDR2 is SVGAGI. The CDR3 covers 15 residues. V lost 1 base to trimming and J lost 4 bases, with 11 bases between them.

This clone was picked up one time. The gene calls are TRBV7-2 and TRBJ2-1; a weak D match, TRBD2 (6 bases). Germline V gene data show CDR1 as SGHTA and CDR2 as FQGNSA. V lost 5 bases and J 5 bases, leaving 19 bases between the germline ends. The CDR3 sequence is 16 residues long. The chain's CDR3 is CASSDQPGVRDNEQFF. In DNA form, the CDR3 reads TGTGCCAGCAGCGATCAGCCGGGGGTCAGGGACAATGAGCAGTTCTTC.